The clone carrying this T cell receptor beta chain was recorded once. The data originate from a study of blood T cell repertoires in COVID-19. As for the study in general: Samples came from the United States, Italy and Spain, spanning acute and convalescent COVID-19. The analysed material was cDNA or gDNA that came from T cells, B-cell-depleted T cells, or PBMCs.

Authors' processing steps: For nucleated cells, counts were estimated from reference gene primer amplification. Produced via immunoSEQ multiplex PCR; TCRdb's table is partial and in-frame only. That table gives V, J and clone size, and the DNA gave D and trimming. The top ten clones hold around 18% of a sample with 210,000 or so clones, around four fifths of them seen once. Germline V gene sequence: CDR1 LGHDT, CDR2 YNNKEL (reference sequence). The CDR3 has 15 amino acids. With V trimmed by 4 bases and J by 4 bases, 8 bases remained unmatched. The V gene is TRBV3-1 (or the pseudogene TRBV3-2), the J gene TRBJ1-1; the match to TRBD1 covers 8 bases. This sequence was found in an elderly woman with active or convalescent COVID-19. The sample was peripheral blood. This CDR3 reads CASSPWQGAGTEAFF. The CDR3 DNA is TGTGCCAGCAGCCCCTGGCAGGGGGCTGGCACTGAAGCTTTCTTT.